The 20 T cell receptor beta chains presented below share a single source sample, sequenced in a study of control samples from healthy donors and cancer patients. The table came from immunoSEQ multiplex PCR; TCRdb's copy has only in-frame clones and leaves some out. The repertoire includes 100,000 to 150,000 clones, approximately 90% of them detected once, and about 2.7% sits in the top ten. Sequencing used blood. The receptor set was obtained from a man aged 35-49 years in good health.

This clone was counted a single time. The rearrangement joins TRBV3-1 (or the pseudogene TRBV3-2) to TRBJ1-3, with TRBD1 matching over 8 bases. Germline V gene sequence: CDR1 LGHDT, CDR2 YNNKEL (reference sequence). This CDR3 comprises 16 residues. Trimming took 0 bases from V and 4 from J; bases not matched to a gene: 5. The CDR3 loop reads CASSQDTGTGGNTIYF. CDR3 sequence (DNA): TGTGCCAGCAGCCAAGATACCGGGACAGGCGGAAACACCATATATTTT.

This clone was observed once. The V call is TRBV25-1, the J call TRBJ2-2; 8 nucleotides match TRBD1. After removal of 5 bases from V and 2 bases from J, the junction contained 7 bases not matched to a gene. Germline CDR1 MGHDK, CDR2 SYGVNS. The CDR3 has 16 residues. In nucleotides, the CDR3 is TGTGCCAGCAGTAGGGGTCAGGGGGCTAACACCGGGGAGCTGTTTTTT. This encodes CASSRGQGANTGELFF.

The J gene is TRBJ1-1, the V gene TRBV6-5; no clear D. Trimming left V 7 bases short and J 5 bases short, with 17 bases between. CDR1 is MNHEY and CDR2 is SVGAGI in the germline V gene. The CDR3 is 14 amino acids. The CDR3 sequence is CASTNTRGKTEAFF. The CDR3 nucleotides read TGTGCCAGCACCAACACAAGAGGGAAAACTGAAGCTTTCTTT.

The chain is built from TRBV5-1 and TRBJ2-7; a possible D gene is TRBD1 (6 bases). The CDR3 runs 14 residues. Trimming left V 3 bases short and J 4 bases short, with 14 bases between. Germline V gene data show CDR1 as SGHRS and CDR2 as YFSETQ. The CDR3 DNA reads TGCGCCAGCAGCTCTGGACAGCTACTATACGAGCAGTACTTC. It specifies CASSSGQLLYEQYF.

J is TRBJ2-3 and V is TRBV5-4, with D unclear. Germline-derived CDR1 and CDR2 are SGHNT and YYREEE (reference sequence). Trimming took 2 bases from V and 2 from J, leaving 9 bases between them. This CDR3 has 14 residues. The CDR3 reads CASSFQHYTDTQYF. The CDR3, as DNA: TGTGCCAGCAGCTTCCAACATTACACAGATACGCAGTATTTT.

The DNA of the CDR3 is TGTGCCAGCAGATTTAACTGGAATTCACCCCTCCACTTT. Its protein product is CASRFNWNSPLHF. V gene TRBV12-3 or TRBV12-4 combines with J gene TRBJ1-6, with no clear D. V was cut by 6 bases and J by 7 bases, with 10 bases left in between. CDR3 length: 13 amino acids.

The chain has TRBV29-1 and TRBJ1-1; D gene ambiguous. The CDR3 length is 13 residues. Germline V gene data show CDR1 as SQVTM and CDR2 as ANQGSEA. The V end lost 6 bases, the J end lost 0 bases, and 11 bases lay between the germline ends. Here the CDR3 reads CSVSKSMNTEAFF. CDR3 coding DNA: TGCAGCGTCTCCAAGAGCATGAACACTGAAGCTTTCTTT.

The rearrangement joins TRBV7-9 to TRBJ2-7; no definite D call. The CDR3 has 14 residues. Trimming took 0 bases from V and 5 from J, leaving 11 bases between them. Germline V CDR1 and CDR2: SEHNR, FQNEAQ (reference sequence). The CDR3 bases are TGTGCCAGCAGCTTAGCGCGAGGTTTCGACGAGCAGTACTTC. Translating it yields CASSLARGFDEQYF.

This clone occurred once. The gene calls are TRBV5-4 and TRBJ1-2, with D perhaps TRBD1 (6 bases). Germline CDR1 and CDR2: SGHNT and YYREEE (reference sequence). The CDR3 is 14 residues long. Trimming removed 4 bases from V and 2 bases from J, with 12 bases in between. The CDR3 protein is CASSMNQGNYGYTF. CDR3 nucleotides: TGTGCCAGCAGCATGAACCAGGGGAACTATGGCTACACCTTC.

V is TRBV24-1 and J is TRBJ2-1; 8 bases line up with TRBD2. The germline CDR1 and CDR2 sequences are KGHDR and SFDVKD. The CDR3 covers 14 residues. V trimming: 5 bases; J trimming: 10 bases; junction bases outside the gene matches: 9. The DNA for the CDR3 is TGTGCCACCAGTGGCGCGGGGGGAGAGGGAGAGCAGTTCTTC. Protein: CATSGAGGEGEQFF.

With respect to this clone: Other DNA variants within this sample encode the same CDR3. The V and J genes are TRBV11-2 and TRBJ2-5; 10 bases map to TRBD1. Germline CDR1 and CDR2: SGHAT and FQNNGV. V shed 5 bases and J 9 bases; nucleotides not matched to a gene: 9. CDR3 size: 14 residues. Here the CDR3 reads CASSTTGQGFAQYF. The CDR3 DNA follows: TGTGCCAGCAGCACCACGGGACAGGGGTTTGCCCAGTACTTC.

The V gene is TRBV4-2, the J gene TRBJ1-5, with 7 bases identical to TRBD1. V lost 3 bases to trimming and J lost 8 bases; unmatched junction nucleotides: 4. CDR1 is LGHNA and CDR2 is YNFKEQ in the germline V gene. This CDR3 contains 13 residues. CDR3 nucleotide sequence: TGTGCCAGCAGCCACGACAGGGTAAAGCCCCAGCATTTT. It specifies CASSHDRVKPQHF.

V gene TRBV5-1 combines with J gene TRBJ2-1, with D perhaps TRBD1 or TRBD2 (5 bases each). The V end was cut by 0 bases, the J end by 8 bases, with 6 bases between. CDR1 and CDR2 from the germline V gene are SGHRS and YFSETQ. This CDR3 region has 12 residues. CDR3 in amino acids: CASSLGGDEQFF. Here the CDR3 DNA reads TGCGCCAGCAGCTTGGGAGGGGATGAGCAGTTCTTC.

The chain has TRBV5-4 and TRBJ2-3; 8 bases line up with TRBD2. The CDR3 loop spans 16 amino acids. Germline V gene sequence: CDR1 SGHNT, CDR2 YYREEE (reference sequence). Trimming at V came to 4 bases and at J to 0 bases, leaving 7 bases not matched to a gene. In DNA form, the CDR3 reads TGTGCCAGCAGCCTATTAGCGGGGTCTAGCACAGATACGCAGTATTTT. Protein: CASSLLAGSSTDTQYF.

The gene calls are TRBV5-4 and TRBJ1-1; D unclear. Per the germline V gene, CDR1 is SGHNT and CDR2 is YYREEE (reference sequence). The CDR3 has 15 residues. The ends were cut back, 0 bases at V and 2 bases at J, with 11 bases in the middle. DNA for the CDR3: TGTGCCAGCAGCTTGGTCGGGCGAGCTAACACTGAAGCTTTCTTT. This gives the protein CASSLVGRANTEAFF.

This clone showed up just a few times. J is TRBJ2-2 and V is TRBV5-6; D not resolved. CDR3 length equals 13 residues. The germline V and J ends were trimmed by 1 base and 6 bases, with 7 bases remaining between them. Germline lookup yields CDR1 SGHDT and CDR2 YYEEEE. The chain's CDR3 is CASSLYSAGELFF. The CDR3 nucleotides are TGTGCCAGCAGCTTGTATTCAGCCGGGGAGCTGTTTTTT.

V is TRBV19 and J is TRBJ1-1, with D maybe TRBD1 (5 bases). CDR3 size: 17 residues. Per germline, CDR1 LNHDA and CDR2 SQIVND (reference sequence). V was pared by 7 bases and J by 1 base, with 22 bases between. CDR3 region: CASMGGGARRRNTEAFF. CDR3 in DNA: TGTGCCAGTATGGGGGGAGGGGCGCGGAGAAGGAACACTGAAGCTTTCTTT.

With regard to this clone: At one boundary the junction diverges from the germline segment, which might be a read error. This chain joins TRBV2 and TRBJ2-7, with unresolved D. The germline V gene encodes CDR1 SNHLY and CDR2 FYNNEI. CDR3 length: 12 residues. CDR3 residues: CASNEGYYEQYF. The CDR3 DNA sequence: TGTGCCAGCAATGAAGGGTACTACGAGCAGTACTTC.

This sequence joins TRBV3-1 (or the pseudogene TRBV3-2) and TRBJ1-1; the match to TRBD1 covers 9 bases. The CDR3 spans 14 residues. Germline V gives CDR1 LGHDT, CDR2 YNNKEL (reference sequence). V shed 5 bases, J shed 4 bases, and the junction held 5 bases outside the gene matches. CDR3 sequence: CASSSRDRATEAFF. CDR3 sequence (DNA): TGTGCCAGCAGCTCCCGGGACAGGGCCACTGAAGCTTTCTTT.

The chain joins TRBV13 to TRBJ2-3, with 9 bases that match TRBD2. The germline gives CDR1 PRHDT, CDR2 FYEKMQ (reference sequence). The V segment lost 2 bases and the J segment 6 bases; nucleotides outside the gene matches: 12. The CDR3 has 17 residues. DNA for the CDR3: TGTGCCAGCAGCTTAACGGCGGGGGGGCCTTTCGCCGATACGCAGTATTTT. It encodes CASSLTAGGPFADTQYF.